Listed below are T cell receptor beta chains from one sample, sequenced in a study of cytomegalovirus exposure and HLA in healthy donors. Clones were sequenced by immunoSEQ multiplex PCR, and TCRdb holds only the in-frame ones, with some missing. Of about 200,000 clones in the sample, over 65% were seen once. Sequencing used PBMCs. These receptors came from a man aged 40-55 years in good health and CMV-seronegative. Each CDR3 is given with its conserved first and last residue. The D gene is left open where the match is weak. Clone size is shown for a subset of rows, as once, few, many or a class of expanded clone.

j_gene	abundance	v_gene	d_gene	CDR3nt	CDR3aa
TRBJ2-5	.	TRBV2	TRBD1	TGTGCCAGCACTGGACAGGGCGCCCAAGAGACCCAGTACTTC	CASTGQGAQETQYF
TRBJ1-2	.	TRBV7-2	TRBD1	TGTGCCAGCAGCCCTCAGGGGGGCCTTAACTATGGCTACACCTTC	CASSPQGGLNYGYTF
TRBJ1-2	.	TRBV5-6	TRBD1	TGTGCCAGCAGCCCCTTGCTGGACAGGGGGTTTGGCTACACCTTC	CASSPLLDRGFGYTF
TRBJ1-1	once	TRBV7-9	.	TGTGCCAGCAGCTACCCGGGTCTAAGCACTGAAGCTTTCTTT	CASSYPGLSTEAFF
TRBJ2-7	.	TRBV5-5	.	TGTGCCAGCAGCTGGGGCAGCCAAACCTACGAGCAGTACTTC	CASSWGSQTYEQYF
TRBJ1-5	.	TRBV28	TRBD1	TGTGCCAGTTGGCCGGGGGTGGGGACAGGTCATCAGCCCCAGCATTTT	CASWPGVGTGHQPQHF
TRBJ2-3	.	TRBV7-9	.	TGTGCCAGCAGCTTTATTGCAGATACGCAGTATTTT	CASSFIADTQYF
TRBJ2-5	.	TRBV28	TRBD2	TGTGCCAGCAGTTCCACTAGCGGGAGGGAGACCCAGTACTTC	CASSSTSGRETQYF
TRBJ1-2	once	TRBV9	.	TGTGCCAGCAGCGTAGCTCTGGCAGGGAGGTATGGCTACACCTTC	CASSVALAGRYGYTF
TRBJ1-3	.	TRBV7-9	.	TGTGCCAGCAGCCCAGGCAGTGCTGGAAACACCATATATTTT	CASSPGSAGNTIYF
TRBJ2-5	.	TRBV4-2	.	TGTGCCAGCAGCCAAGATATGGAGGAGACCCAGTACTTC	CASSQDMEETQYF
TRBJ1-2	once	TRBV5-8	TRBD1	TGTGCCAGCAGCTTGGGGGGACAGGATGGAGATGGCTACACCTTC	CASSLGGQDGDGYTF
TRBJ1-4	.	TRBV27	TRBD1	TGTGCCAGCAAGGGGGCGACCACTAATGAAAAACTGTTTTTT	CASKGATTNEKLFF
TRBJ2-3	.	TRBV15	.	TGTGCCACCAGCAGCTTGACAGCGCCGGTGGATACGCAGTATTTT	CATSSLTAPVDTQYF
TRBJ1-1	.	TRBV5-4	.	TGTGCCAGCAGCTTGGTACAGAGGAACACTGAAGCTTTCTTT	CASSLVQRNTEAFF
TRBJ1-1	.	TRBV4-1	.	TGCGCCAGCAGCCAGGAACAGGACAAAGAAGCTTTCTTT	CASSQEQDKEAFF
TRBJ2-1	.	TRBV12-5	TRBD2	TGTGCTAGTGGTTCAAGACTAGCGGGAGGTAATGAGCAGTTCTTC	CASGSRLAGGNEQFF
TRBJ2-6	.	TRBV9	TRBD1	TGTGCCAGCGGGGACAGGGTGGGGGACGTCCTGACTTTC	CASGDRVGDVLTF
TRBJ2-7	.	TRBV11-2	TRBD2	TGTGCCAGCAGCCTAAGCGAGGGAGGGTACGAGCAGTACTTC	CASSLSEGGYEQYF
TRBJ2-5	.	TRBV11-2	.	TGTGCCAGCAGCCCCCCCAACAGGGATCAAGAGACCCAGTACTTC	CASSPPNRDQETQYF
TRBJ2-1	.	TRBV5-4	.	TGTGCCAGCAGCCTTAGATACAATGAGCAGTTCTTC	CASSLRYNEQFF
TRBJ2-1	.	TRBV10-3	.	TGTGCCATCAGGGACTTCAACATCTACAATGAGCAGTTCTTC	CAIRDFNIYNEQFF
TRBJ2-2	.	TRBV5-1	TRBD1	TGCGCCAGCGGCCGGGACAGCACCGGGGAGCTGTTTTTT	CASGRDSTGELFF
TRBJ2-2	.	TRBV10-1	.	TGCGCCAGCAGTGAACGGCAGGGGGGAACCGGGGAGCTGTTTTTT	CASSERQGGTGELFF
TRBJ2-5	.	TRBV5-4	.	TGTGCCAGCAGCTTGGGTCAGGGGACGGGAGAGACCCAGTACTTC	CASSLGQGTGETQYF
TRBJ2-7	.	TRBV11-1	TRBD2	TGTGCCAGCAGCTTACTTGGGACTAGCGGGAGAATGGCCTACGAGCAGTACTTC	CASSLLGTSGRMAYEQYF
TRBJ2-2	.	TRBV5-1	TRBD2	TGCGCCAGCAGCTTGGAGACTAGCGGGAACACCGGGGAGCTGTTTTTT	CASSLETSGNTGELFF
TRBJ2-1	.	TRBV6-5	.	TGTGCCAGCAGTTCACTCCGGGACTCCTTAGGTAATGAGCAGTTCTTC	CASSSLRDSLGNEQFF
TRBJ2-3	few	TRBV29-1	.	TGCAGCGTTGAAGACTGGGAGTCGCGGGGTTTT	CSVEDWESRGF
TRBJ2-1	.	TRBV5-4	TRBD2	TGTGCCAGCAGCTTGGGAGGGACTAGCGGGAGTATATATGAGCAGTTCTTC	CASSLGGTSGSIYEQFF
TRBJ2-2	.	TRBV18	.	TGTGCCAGCTCACCTGACAACGGGGAGCTGTTTTTT	CASSPDNGELFF
TRBJ1-1	.	TRBV18	.	TGTGCCAGCTCACCACTTGACATCCCCGTGAACACTGAAGCTTTCTTT	CASSPLDIPVNTEAFF
TRBJ1-5	.	TRBV4-2	.	TGTGCCAGCAGCCAAGATGCATCGGGAGATCAGCCCCAGCATTTT	CASSQDASGDQPQHF
TRBJ2-7	few	TRBV28	TRBD2	TGTGCCAGCAGTTCCGGCGCTAGCGGCTCCTACGAGCAGTACTTC	CASSSGASGSYEQYF
TRBJ1-2	.	TRBV15	TRBD1	TGTGCCACCAGCAGAAACAAGGACAGGGGTGGCTACACCTTC	CATSRNKDRGGYTF
TRBJ2-1	.	TRBV4-1	TRBD1	TGCGCCAGCAGCCAAGGTGGGGACAGGGGTTACAATGAGCAGTTCTTC	CASSQGGDRGYNEQFF
TRBJ1-4	.	TRBV7-9	TRBD1	TGTGCCAGCAGGTCGGACAGGGGGCTGGATGAAAAACTGTTTTTT	CASRSDRGLDEKLFF
TRBJ1-2	.	TRBV29-1	TRBD1	TGCAGCGCGGGACAGCGAAACTATGGCTACACCTTC	CSAGQRNYGYTF
TRBJ2-7	.	TRBV5-4	.	TGTGCCAGCAGCTTGGTAACGGACATTGCTCGGGAGCAGTACTTC	CASSLVTDIAREQYF
TRBJ1-5	.	TRBV27	TRBD1	TGTGCCAGCAGTTTAGGGACAGGGAAAAATCAGCCCCAGCATTTT	CASSLGTGKNQPQHF
TRBJ2-4	once	TRBV12-5	TRBD2	TGTGCTAGTTCTCGGGGGGAGCCCAAAAACATTCAGTACTTC	CASSRGEPKNIQYF
TRBJ2-1	.	TRBV5-1	.	TGCGCCAGCAGCTTTGGGGACACTTACAATGAGCAGTTCTTC	CASSFGDTYNEQFF
TRBJ2-2	.	TRBV2	TRBD2	TGTGCCAGCAAAGGGACGGGAGGTCTGGGGGAGCTGTTTTTT	CASKGTGGLGELFF
TRBJ1-1	.	TRBV18	.	TGTGCCAGCTCTCCCCTCGCGGGACGGAACACTGAAGCTTTCTTT	CASSPLAGRNTEAFF